Following are 9 T cell receptor beta chains from one sample sequenced in a study of T cells after yellow fever vaccination. In TCRdb, the 5' RACE reads were re-called with MiXCR into one record per CDR3 protein. Of about 350,000 distinct CDR3 sequences listed, around 12% are singletons. Sequences were derived from CD4+ T cells sorted from PBMCs, sampled 15 days after the yellow fever booster vaccination. The source is a man aged 18-30 years who received the YFV17D yellow fever vaccine.

V gene TRBV9 combines with J gene TRBJ1-5; 9 bases fit TRBD1. Germline trimming cut 5 bases from V and 7 bases from J; bases unmatched to any gene: 7. Germline V gives CDR1 SGDLS, CDR2 YYNGEE. CDR3 length: 14 amino acids. In DNA form, the CDR3 reads TGTGCCAGCAGTACGGGACAGGGAGGGCAGCCCCAGCATTTT. It yields the protein CASSTGQGGQPQHF.

This clonotype turned up a few times. This chain connects TRBV7-3 to TRBJ2-2; 11 nucleotides align to TRBD1. The length of the CDR3 is 17 residues. V trimming: 3 bases; J trimming: 5 bases; junction bases outside the gene matches: 8. Germline lookup yields CDR1 SGHTA and CDR2 FQGTGA. The CDR3 region has the DNA TGTGCCAGCAGCTTCCTAGGAGGGACAGGGGGTACCGGGGAGCTGTTTTTT. Its translation: CASSFLGGTGGTGELFF.

Only a few counts were recorded for this clonotype. The genes are TRBV6-5 and TRBJ1-2; 8 bases are a match to TRBD1. The length of the CDR3 is 13 residues. The V gene end was trimmed by 4 bases and the J gene end by 8 bases; junction bases not matched to a gene: 6. CDR1 is MNHEY, CDR2 SVGAGI, per germline. The CDR3 nucleotides read TGTGCCAGCAGTTGGGACAGGATCGACGGCTACACCTTC. It codes for CASSWDRIDGYTF.

This clonotype was seen more than once but under ten times. The chain is built from TRBV11-2 and TRBJ1-1, with 7 bases identical to TRBD1. The germline CDR1 and CDR2 sequences are SGHAT and FQNNGV. The CDR3 length is 15 residues. J was trimmed by 3 bases and V by 5 bases; bases with no gene match: 9. CDR3 protein: CASSPLRGRDTEAFF. CDR3 DNA sequence: TGTGCCAGCAGCCCATTAAGGGGGCGCGACACTGAAGCTTTCTTT.

This clonotype came up a few times. The genes are TRBV7-6 and TRBJ2-1; no clear D gene. The V gene's germline CDR1 is SGHVS and CDR2 FNYEAQ. CDR3 size: 14 residues. Trimming took off 0 bases at V and 10 bases at J, with 13 bases between the two ends. The CDR3 loop is CASSLAQYQLEQFF. The CDR3 nucleotides are TGTGCCAGCAGCTTAGCCCAATATCAATTGGAGCAGTTCTTC. Full variable domain (outside the CDR3, taken from reference TRBV7-6 and TRBJ2-1): GAGVSQSPRYKVTKRGQDVALRCDPISGHVSLYWYRQALGQGPEFLTYFNYEAQQDKSGLPNDRFSAERPEGSISTLTIQRTEQRDSAMYRCASSLAQYQLEQFFGPGTRLTVL.

The rearrangement links TRBV5-4 to TRBJ2-5; 8 nucleotides match TRBD2. J was trimmed by 10 bases and V by 4 bases; bases with no gene match: 15. Germline CDR1 reads SGHNT; CDR2 reads YYREEE (reference sequence). CDR3 length: 15 amino acids. The CDR3 nucleotides read TGTGCCAGCAGCAACGGGGGGGCCGGGCGCCAAATCCAGTACTTC. Protein: CASSNGGAGRQIQYF.

This chain links TRBV5-1 with TRBJ1-4; 8 nucleotides match TRBD1. The V and J ends lost 4 bases and 4 bases, in that order; junction bases with no gene match: 12. Germline-derived CDR1 and CDR2 are SGHRS and YFSETQ. The CDR3 runs 17 residues. The CDR3 sequence is CASSHSVDRGGNEKLFF. CDR3 nucleotide sequence: TGCGCCAGCAGCCATTCCGTTGACAGGGGAGGTAATGAAAAACTGTTTTTT.

This clonotype was counted a few times. V and J are TRBV7-2 and TRBJ2-3, with D possibly TRBD2 on 5 matching bases. The V gene's germline CDR1 is SGHTA and CDR2 FQGNSA. Deletions cut 4 bases from V and 3 bases from J, with 14 bases between. The CDR3 loop spans 15 amino acids. CDR3 in DNA: TGTGCCAGCAGCTACCGCGGGCCGGGTACAGATACGCAGTATTTT. Its translation: CASSYRGPGTDTQYF. The full variable domain, rest sourced from reference TRBV7-2 and TRBJ2-3, is GAGVSQSPSNKVTEKGKDVELRCDPISGHTALYWYRQSLGQGLEFLIYFQGNSAPDKSGLPSDRFSAERTGGSVSTLTIQRTQQEDSAVYLCASSYRGPGTDTQYFGPGTRLTVL.

The chain has TRBV4-3 and TRBJ1-1; D not certain. Germline V gene data show CDR1 as LGHNA and CDR2 as YSLEER. Trimming shortened V by 0 bases and J by 6 bases, and 8 bases separated the two germline ends. This CDR3 region has 13 residues. The CDR3 nucleotides are TGCGCCAGCAGCCAAGATCTTGGATCTGAAGCTTTCTTT. This encodes CASSQDLGSEAFF.